This T cell receptor (beta chain) originates from a study of T cells in Graves' hyperthyroidism and ophthalmopathy. Findings and limits, study-wide: Peripheral blood also featured most of the thyroid clonotypes expanded above 0.001. Model predictions of ophthalmopathy came a median around 6.5 months before onset.

RNA transcripts served as the template for amplifying TCR beta CDR3 regions. A first-round RT-PCR of the TCR CDR3 used the HTBI primer set. TCRdb independently ran MiXCR on the multiplex PCR reads; one entry per CDR3 protein. The data show about 570,000 distinct CDR3 sequences, approximately 44% seen once. About this clonotype itself: What it binds is not known.

This CDR3 comprises 14 residues. The germline V gene has CDR1 LNHNV and CDR2 YYDKDF (reference sequence). Trimming removed 2 bases at V and 6 bases at J, with 13 bases between. The V call is TRBV15, the J call TRBJ1-2, with D perhaps TRBD1 (5 bases). The sequence was collected from an adult woman with Graves' disease, either hyperthyroidism or ophthalmopathy (not recorded which). Source material: peripheral blood or thyroid tissue (not recorded which). The CDR3 loop is CATSRQGGLDGYTF. DNA of the CDR3: TGTGCCACCAGCAGACAGGGAGGTCTCGATGGCTACACCTTC.